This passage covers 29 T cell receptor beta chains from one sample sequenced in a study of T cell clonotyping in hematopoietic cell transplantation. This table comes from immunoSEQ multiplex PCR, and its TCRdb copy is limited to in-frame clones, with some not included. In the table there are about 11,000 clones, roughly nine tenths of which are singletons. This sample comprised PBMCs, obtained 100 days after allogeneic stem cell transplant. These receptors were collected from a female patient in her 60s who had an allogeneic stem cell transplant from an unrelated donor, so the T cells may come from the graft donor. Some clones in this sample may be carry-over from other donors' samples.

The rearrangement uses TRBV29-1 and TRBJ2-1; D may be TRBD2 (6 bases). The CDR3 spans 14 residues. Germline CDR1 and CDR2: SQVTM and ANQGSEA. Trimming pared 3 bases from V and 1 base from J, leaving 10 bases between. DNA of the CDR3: TGCAGCGTTGATTTGCGGGGATCCTACAATGAGCAGTTCTTC. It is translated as CSVDLRGSYNEQFF.

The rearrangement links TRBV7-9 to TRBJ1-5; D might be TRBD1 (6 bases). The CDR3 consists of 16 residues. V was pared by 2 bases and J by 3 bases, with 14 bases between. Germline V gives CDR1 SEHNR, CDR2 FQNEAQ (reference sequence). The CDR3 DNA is TGTGCCAGCAGCTTAATCACGGACAGTTACAATCAGCCCCAGCATTTT. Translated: CASSLITDSYNQPQHF.

CDR3 protein: CASSQDRDILPDTQYF. The CDR3 region has the DNA TGTGCCAGCAGCCAAGATAGGGACATTCTACCAGATACGCAGTATTTT. The chain links TRBV4-2 to TRBJ2-3; D might be TRBD1 (6 bases). CDR3 length: 16 residues. The ends were cut back, 0 bases at V and 4 bases at J, with 14 bases in the middle. CDR1 is LGHNA and CDR2 is YNFKEQ in the germline V gene.

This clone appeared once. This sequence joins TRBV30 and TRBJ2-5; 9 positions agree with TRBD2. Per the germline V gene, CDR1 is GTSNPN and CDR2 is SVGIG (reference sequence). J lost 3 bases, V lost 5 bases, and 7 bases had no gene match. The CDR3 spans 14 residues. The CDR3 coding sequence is TGTGCCTGGTGGACTAGCGCCGATAAAGAGACCCAGTACTTC. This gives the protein CAWWTSADKETQYF.

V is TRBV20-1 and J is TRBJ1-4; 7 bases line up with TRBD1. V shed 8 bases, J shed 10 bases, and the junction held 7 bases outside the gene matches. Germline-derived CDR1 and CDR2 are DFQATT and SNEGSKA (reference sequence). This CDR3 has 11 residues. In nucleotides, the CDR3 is TGCAGTATGAGGACAGGCGGAAAACTGTTTTTT. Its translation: CSMRTGGKLFF.

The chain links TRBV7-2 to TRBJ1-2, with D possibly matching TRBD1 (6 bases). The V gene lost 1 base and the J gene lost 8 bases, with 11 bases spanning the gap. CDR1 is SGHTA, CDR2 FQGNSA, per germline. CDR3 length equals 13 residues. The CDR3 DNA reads TGTGCCAGCAGCTTAGGACAGGCGTTGGGCTACACCTTC. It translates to CASSLGQALGYTF.

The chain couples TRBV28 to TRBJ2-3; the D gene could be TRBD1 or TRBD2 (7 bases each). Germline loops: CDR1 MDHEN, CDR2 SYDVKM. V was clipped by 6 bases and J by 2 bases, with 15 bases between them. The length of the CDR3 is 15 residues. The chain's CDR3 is CASSLTGRDTDTQYF. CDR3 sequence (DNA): TGTGCCAGCAGCTTGACAGGGAGGGACACAGATACGCAGTATTTT.

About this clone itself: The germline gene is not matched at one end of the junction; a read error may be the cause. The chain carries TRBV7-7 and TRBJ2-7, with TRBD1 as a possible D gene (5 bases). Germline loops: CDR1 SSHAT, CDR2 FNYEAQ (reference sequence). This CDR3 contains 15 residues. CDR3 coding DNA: TGTGCTAGCAGTAGTAGGGGTAGAAACGCCTACGAGCAGTACTTC. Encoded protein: CASSSRGRNAYEQYF. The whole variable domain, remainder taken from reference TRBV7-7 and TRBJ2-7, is GAGVSQSPRYKVTKRGQDVTLRCDPISSHATLYWYQQALGQGPEFLTYFNYEAQPDKSGLPSDRFSAERPEGSISTLTIQRTEQRDSAMYRCASSSRGRNAYEQYFGPGTRLTVT.

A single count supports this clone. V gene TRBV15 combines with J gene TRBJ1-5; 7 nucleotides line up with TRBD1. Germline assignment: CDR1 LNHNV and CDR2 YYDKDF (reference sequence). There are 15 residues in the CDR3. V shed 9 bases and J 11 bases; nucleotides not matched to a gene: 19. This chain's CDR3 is CATDSDRVEYGSQHF. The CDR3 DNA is TGTGCCACAGATTCCGACAGGGTGGAATATGGGTCCCAGCATTTT.

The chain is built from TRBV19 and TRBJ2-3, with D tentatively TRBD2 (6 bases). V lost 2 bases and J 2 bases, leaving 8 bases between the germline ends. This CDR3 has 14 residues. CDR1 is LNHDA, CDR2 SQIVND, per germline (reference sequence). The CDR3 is CASSILAFTDTQYF. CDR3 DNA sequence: TGTGCCAGTAGTATACTAGCGTTCACAGATACGCAGTATTTT. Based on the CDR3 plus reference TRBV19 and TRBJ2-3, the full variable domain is DGGITQSPKYLFRKEGQNVTLSCEQNLNHDAMYWYRQDPGQGLRLIYYSQIVNDFQKGDIAEGYSVSREKKESFPLTVTSAQKNPTAFYLCASSILAFTDTQYFGPGTRLTVL.

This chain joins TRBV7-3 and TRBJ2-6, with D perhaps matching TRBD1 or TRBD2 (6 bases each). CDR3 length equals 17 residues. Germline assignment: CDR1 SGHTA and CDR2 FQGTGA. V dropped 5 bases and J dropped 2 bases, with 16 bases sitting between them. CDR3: CASSPSVGGPGANVLTF. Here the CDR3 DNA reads TGTGCCAGCAGCCCATCAGTGGGGGGCCCTGGGGCCAACGTCCTGACTTTC.

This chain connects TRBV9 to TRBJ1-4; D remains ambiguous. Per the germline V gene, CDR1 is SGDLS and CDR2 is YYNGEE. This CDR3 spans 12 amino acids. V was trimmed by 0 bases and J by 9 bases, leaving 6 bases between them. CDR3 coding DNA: TGTGCCAGCAGCGTAGATGGCAAAAAACTGTTTTTT. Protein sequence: CASSVDGKKLFF.

The chain's CDR3 is CASSSTLEHEAFF. DNA of the CDR3: TGTGCCAGCAGCTCGACCCTGGAACATGAAGCTTTCTTT. The J gene is TRBJ1-1, the V gene TRBV7-9, with D uncertain. Trimming shortened V by 4 bases and J by 7 bases, and 13 bases separated the two germline ends. Germline CDR1 SEHNR, CDR2 FQNEAQ (reference sequence). This CDR3 is built from 13 residues.

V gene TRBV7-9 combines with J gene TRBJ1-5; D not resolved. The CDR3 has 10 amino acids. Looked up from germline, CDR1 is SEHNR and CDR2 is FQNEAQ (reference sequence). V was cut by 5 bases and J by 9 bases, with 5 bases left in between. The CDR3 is CASSPAPQHF. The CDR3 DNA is TGTGCCAGCAGCCCCGCGCCCCAGCATTTT.

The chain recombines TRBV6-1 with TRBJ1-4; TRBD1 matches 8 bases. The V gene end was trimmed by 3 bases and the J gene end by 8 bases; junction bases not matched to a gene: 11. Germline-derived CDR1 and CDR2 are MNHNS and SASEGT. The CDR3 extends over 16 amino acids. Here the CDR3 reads CASSDTIQGGREKLFF. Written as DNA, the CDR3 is TGTGCCAGCAGTGACACGATACAGGGGGGTCGCGAAAAACTGTTTTTT.

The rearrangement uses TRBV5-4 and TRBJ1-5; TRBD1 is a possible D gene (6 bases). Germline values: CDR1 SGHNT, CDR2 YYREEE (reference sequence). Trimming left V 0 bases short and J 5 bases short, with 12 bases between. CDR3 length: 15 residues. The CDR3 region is CASSLAGAGDQPQHF. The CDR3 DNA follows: TGTGCCAGCAGCTTGGCCGGGGCAGGGGATCAGCCCCAGCATTTT.

The CDR3 DNA sequence: TGCGCCAGCAGCTACGGGACGGGAGTGGAAAAACTGTTTTTT. Translating gives CASSYGTGVEKLFF. The V call is TRBV5-1, the J call TRBJ1-4, with D possibly being TRBD1 (5 bases). With 3 bases removed from V and 8 bases from J, the gap between germline ends came to 14 bases. The CDR3 is 14 residues long. The germline gives CDR1 SGHRS, CDR2 YFSETQ.

The CDR3 region has the DNA TGTGCCAGCAGTTTGCCCTATGCTGGCCGGGCCCAGTACTTC. It codes for CASSLPYAGRAQYF. The chain links TRBV28 to TRBJ2-5; D unclear. Between the trimmed V and J ends, which lost 3 bases and 9 bases, there was a span of 17 bases. The germline V gene has CDR1 MDHEN and CDR2 SYDVKM. The CDR3 consists of 14 residues. Drawing the rest from reference TRBV28 and TRBJ2-5, the complete variable domain is DVKVTQSSRYLVKRTGEKVFLECVQDMDHENMFWYRQDPGLGLRLIYFSYDVKMKEKGDIPEGYSVSREKKERFSLILESASTNQTSMYLCASSLPYAGRAQYFGPGTRLLVL.

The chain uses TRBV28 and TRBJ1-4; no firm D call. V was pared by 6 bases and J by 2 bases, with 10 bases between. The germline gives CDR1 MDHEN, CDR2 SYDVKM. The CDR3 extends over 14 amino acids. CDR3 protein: CASSLPSTNEKLFF. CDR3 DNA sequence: TGTGCCAGCAGCCTACCCTCGACTAATGAAAAACTGTTTTTT.

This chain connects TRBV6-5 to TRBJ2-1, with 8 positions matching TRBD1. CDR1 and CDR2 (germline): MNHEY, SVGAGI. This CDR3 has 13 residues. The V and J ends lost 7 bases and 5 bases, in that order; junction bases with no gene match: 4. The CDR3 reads CASNPGQDNEQFF. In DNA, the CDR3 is TGTGCCAGCAATCCGGGACAGGACAATGAGCAGTTCTTC.

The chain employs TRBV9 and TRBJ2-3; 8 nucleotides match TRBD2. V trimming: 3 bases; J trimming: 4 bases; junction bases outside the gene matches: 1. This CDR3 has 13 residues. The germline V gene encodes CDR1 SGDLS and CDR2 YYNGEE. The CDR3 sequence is CASSAGGADTQYF. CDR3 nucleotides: TGTGCCAGCAGCGCGGGGGGGGCAGATACGCAGTATTTT.

Here the CDR3 DNA reads TGTGCCAGCAGCTTGTTAGGGTATGAGTGGGAGCAGTACTTC. It codes for CASSLLGYEWEQYF. The V gene is TRBV5-6, the J gene TRBJ2-7; D remains ambiguous. V gave up 1 base and J gave up 7 bases, with 15 bases separating them. CDR1 and CDR2 from the germline V gene are SGHDT and YYEEEE. CDR3 size: 14 residues.

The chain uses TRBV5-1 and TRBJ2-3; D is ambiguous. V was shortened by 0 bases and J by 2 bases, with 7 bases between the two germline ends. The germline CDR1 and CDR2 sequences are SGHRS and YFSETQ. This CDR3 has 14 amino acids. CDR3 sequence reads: CASSLAFYTDTQYF. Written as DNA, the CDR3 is TGCGCCAGCAGCTTGGCCTTTTACACAGATACGCAGTATTTT.

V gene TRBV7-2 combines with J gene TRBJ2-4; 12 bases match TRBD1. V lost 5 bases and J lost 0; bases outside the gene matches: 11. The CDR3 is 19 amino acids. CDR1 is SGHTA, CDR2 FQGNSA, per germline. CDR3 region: CASSAHGTGGLLAKNIQYF. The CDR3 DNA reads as TGTGCCAGCAGCGCCCATGGGACAGGGGGCCTTCTAGCCAAAAACATTCAGTACTTC.

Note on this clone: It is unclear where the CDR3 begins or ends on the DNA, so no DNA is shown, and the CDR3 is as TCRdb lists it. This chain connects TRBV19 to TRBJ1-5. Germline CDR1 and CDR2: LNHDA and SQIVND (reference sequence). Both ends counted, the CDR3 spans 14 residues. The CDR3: CASTSGTGNQPQHF.

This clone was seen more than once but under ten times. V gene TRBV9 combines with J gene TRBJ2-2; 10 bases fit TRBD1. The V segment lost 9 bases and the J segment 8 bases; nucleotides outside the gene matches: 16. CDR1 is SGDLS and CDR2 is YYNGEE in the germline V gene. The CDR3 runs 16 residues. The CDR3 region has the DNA TGTGCCACGTCCTCCGGGACAGGGGATCTAGGGGGGGAGCTGTTTTTT. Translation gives CATSSGTGDLGGELFF.

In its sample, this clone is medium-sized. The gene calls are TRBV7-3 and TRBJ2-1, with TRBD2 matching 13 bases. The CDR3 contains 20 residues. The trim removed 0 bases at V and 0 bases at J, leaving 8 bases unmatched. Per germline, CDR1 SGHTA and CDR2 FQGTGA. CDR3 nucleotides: TGTGCCAGCAGCTTAACAGGCTGGGGACTAGCGGGACTCTCCTACAATGAGCAGTTCTTC. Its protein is CASSLTGWGLAGLSYNEQFF.

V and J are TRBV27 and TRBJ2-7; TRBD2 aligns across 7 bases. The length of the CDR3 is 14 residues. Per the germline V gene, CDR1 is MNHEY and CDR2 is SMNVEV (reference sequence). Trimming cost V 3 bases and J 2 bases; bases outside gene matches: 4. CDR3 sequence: CASSFSGPTYEQYF. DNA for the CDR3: TGTGCCAGCAGTTTTAGCGGGCCCACCTACGAGCAGTACTTC.

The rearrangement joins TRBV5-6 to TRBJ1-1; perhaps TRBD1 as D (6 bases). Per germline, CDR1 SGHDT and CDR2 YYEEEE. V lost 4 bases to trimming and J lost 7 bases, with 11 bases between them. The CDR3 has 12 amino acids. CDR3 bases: TGTGCCAGCAGCGCGACAGGCCTTGAAGCTTTCTTT. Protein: CASSATGLEAFF.